In its sample, the clone carrying this T cell receptor beta chain was seen a few times. Profiled with immunoSEQ multiplex PCR; TCRdb holds only in-frame clones, not every one. The sample has 150,000 to 200,000 clones; about four fifths are singletons. Germline CDR1 and CDR2: LGHDT and YNNKEL (reference sequence). V was pared by 4 bases and J by 10 bases, with 17 bases between. The CDR3 loop spans 15 amino acids. The data stem from a study of blood T cell repertoires in COVID-19. This receptor was taken from a woman aged 40 to 55 with COVID-19, enrolled during active disease. This chain connects TRBV3-1 (or the pseudogene TRBV3-2) to TRBJ1-6; the D gene is possibly TRBD1 (6 bases). Sequenced material: peripheral blood. The CDR3 is CASSPTGPGDSPLHF. The CDR3 DNA follows: TGTGCCAGCAGCCCTACCGGGCCAGGGGACTCACCCCTCCACTTT.